The sequence of this T cell receptor (beta chain) was determined in a study of T cells in Graves' hyperthyroidism and ophthalmopathy. Per the germline V gene, CDR1 is DFQATT and CDR2 is SNEGSKA (reference sequence). V lost 3 bases and J 7 bases, leaving 4 bases between the germline ends. The CDR3 is 9 residues long. RNA transcripts were the template for amplifying TCR beta CDR3 regions. First-round RT-PCR with HTBI primers amplified the TCR CDR3 region. TCRdb reprocessed the multiplex PCR reads with MiXCR, giving one entry per CDR3 protein. Here the sample spans hundreds of thousands of distinct CDR3 sequences, under 60% being singletons.

Specimen: peripheral blood or thyroid tissue (not recorded which). This TCR was recovered from a woman younger than 30 with Graves' hyperthyroidism. The chain employs TRBV20-1 and TRBJ2-7; D uncertain. CDR3: CSASYEQYF. DNA of the CDR3: TGCAGTGCTAGTTATGAGCAGTACTTC.